This TCR beta chain stems from a study of T cells in Graves' hyperthyroidism and ophthalmopathy. Clinicians diagnosed patients from clinical symptoms, serum thyroxine and TRAb, thyroid ultrasound and orbital computed tomography. Regions amplified from RNA transcripts were the TCR beta CDR3 regions. The primer set for the first-round RT-PCR of the TCR CDR3 was HTBI. One entry per CDR3 protein results from TCRdb running MiXCR on the multiplex PCR reads. The sample consists of about 510,000 distinct CDR3 sequences, 40% to 50% of them appearing once. Sequencing was carried out using peripheral blood or thyroid tissue (not recorded which). This TCR was sampled from an adult woman with Graves' disease, either hyperthyroidism or ophthalmopathy (not recorded which).

The chain's CDR3 is CASNADRDYGYTF. The CDR3 DNA sequence: TGTGCCAGCAACGCGGACAGAGACTATGGCTACACCTTC. This rearrangement joins TRBV2 to TRBJ1-2; possibly TRBD1 for D (6 bases). CDR3 length equals 13 residues. Germline assignment: CDR1 SNHLY and CDR2 FYNNEI. The ends were cut back, 7 bases at V and 3 bases at J, with 12 bases in the middle.